Listed below are T cell receptor beta chains from one sample, sequenced in a study of blood T cell repertoires in COVID-19. Data came from immunoSEQ multiplex PCR; TCRdb stores just in-frame clones and leaves some out. Among 150,000 to 200,000 clones listed, over 80% were seen once. Specimen: PBMCs or T cells enriched from blood (not recorded which). The receptors derive from a woman between 55 and 75 years old who had recovered from COVID-19. The CDR3 runs from the conserved cysteine through the conserved F or W. D genes are given only for firm matches. For some rows the clone size is stated as once, few or many, or as a class when expanded; others skip it.

V,J,D,size,DNA,CDR3
TRBV19,TRBJ2-1,NA,NA,TGTGCCAGCCGACAACTAGGAACGTACAATGAGCAGTTCTTC,CASRQLGTYNEQFF
TRBV19,TRBJ1-5,TRBD1,NA,TGTGCCAGCCGACAGGGCGGTATCCAGCCCCAGCATTTT,CASRQGGIQPQHF
TRBV3-1/TRBV3-2,TRBJ2-2,TRBD1,NA,TGTGCCAGCAGCCATGGGACAGGCAGGGAGCTGTTTTTT,CASSHGTGRELFF
TRBV6-2/TRBV6-3,TRBJ2-3,NA,NA,TGTGCCAGCAGTACTCGCACAGATACGCAGTATTTT,CASSTRTDTQYF
TRBV6-6,TRBJ1-1,TRBD1,NA,TGTGCCAGCAGACTGCCGGGACAGGGGTCCACTGAAGCTTTCTTT,CASRLPGQGSTEAFF
TRBV5-1,TRBJ1-4,TRBD1,NA,TGCGCCAGCAGTACGGGACAGGGGAATGAAAAACTGTTTTTT,CASSTGQGNEKLFF
TRBV9,TRBJ2-1,TRBD1,NA,TGTGCCAGCAGCTCAGGACAGGGGGCCGGCAATGAGCAGTTCTTC,CASSSGQGAGNEQFF
TRBV18,TRBJ1-5,NA,once,TGTGCCAGCCAAGACAGCGTTCTTAGCAATCAGCCCCAGCATTTT,CASQDSVLSNQPQHF
TRBV4-1,TRBJ2-3,NA,NA,TGCGCCAGCAGCCGAGGACTCGTCGGAGATACGCAGTATTTT,CASSRGLVGDTQYF
TRBV2,TRBJ2-4,TRBD1,NA,TGTGCCAGCAGTGATGGACAGGGGGCCAAAAACATTCAGTACTTC,CASSDGQGAKNIQYF
TRBV3-1/TRBV3-2,TRBJ2-2,NA,NA,TGTGCCAGCAGTCCCACAGGGTCCGCCGGGGAGCTGTTTTTT,CASSPTGSAGELFF
TRBV6-5,TRBJ2-7,NA,NA,TGTGCCAGCAGTCAGACTGACAGCTCCGAGCAGTACTTC,CASSQTDSSEQYF
TRBV27,TRBJ1-1,NA,NA,TGTGCCAGCAGTTATAGGGGCACTGAAGCTTTCTTT,CASSYRGTEAFF
TRBV18,TRBJ1-5,NA,NA,TGTGCCAGCTCGGAACGGGACACTAGTCAGCCCCAGCATTTT,CASSERDTSQPQHF
TRBV29-1,TRBJ1-2,TRBD1,NA,TGCAGCGTTGGGACAGGGGTCGGCTATGGCTACACCTTC,CSVGTGVGYGYTF
TRBV18,TRBJ2-4,TRBD2,NA,TGTGCCAGCTCAAGAAGCGGGGGGGCGATTGACATTCAGTACTTC,CASSRSGGAIDIQYF
TRBV29-1,TRBJ2-7,TRBD2,NA,TGCAGCGTTGAGTTTGTGTCGCTCGGGACTAGCGGGAGGGTCTACGAGCAGTACTTC,CSVEFVSLGTSGRVYEQYF
TRBV11-3,TRBJ2-3,NA,NA,TGTGCCAGCAGCTTAGGGACTACAGATACGCAGTATTTT,CASSLGTTDTQYF
TRBV7-9,TRBJ2-1,NA,NA,TGTGCCAGCAGCTTAGCGCTGCCAGCCTACAATGAGCAGTTCTTC,CASSLALPAYNEQFF
TRBV7-2,TRBJ1-6,NA,NA,TGTGCCAGCAGCTTTTCCGGAGGATCACCCCTCCACTTT,CASSFSGGSPLHF
TRBV5-1,TRBJ2-1,TRBD2,NA,TGCGCCAGCAGCCCGAGCGGGAGCAATTACAATGAGCAGTTCTTC,CASSPSGSNYNEQFF
TRBV5-1,TRBJ2-1,TRBD2,NA,TGCGCCAGCAGCTGGGGACTAGCGGGAGCAAGTTACAATGAGCAGTTCTTC,CASSWGLAGASYNEQFF
TRBV9,TRBJ2-2,NA,once,TGTGCCAGCAGCGCTCTTACCGGGGAGCTGTTTTTT,CASSALTGELFF
TRBV7-5,TRBJ1-3,NA,few,TGTGTCAGAAGCGCCGGGACATCTGGAAACACCATATATTTT,CVRSAGTSGNTIYF
TRBV28,TRBJ2-3,TRBD2,NA,TGTGCCAGCACCCGCGTGGGGATAGCGGGAAACACAGATACGCAGTATTTT,CASTRVGIAGNTDTQYF
TRBV7-2,TRBJ2-2,TRBD1,NA,TGTGCCAGCAGCCCGCAGACAGGGAGTATGGAGCTGTTTTTT,CASSPQTGSMELFF
TRBV13,TRBJ2-5,NA,NA,TGTGCCAGCAGCTTAACGGGAGAACAAGAGACCCAGTACTTC,CASSLTGEQETQYF
TRBV9,TRBJ1-3,NA,NA,TGTGCCAGCAGCGTAGGAGTCTCCCCTGGAAACACCATATATTTT,CASSVGVSPGNTIYF
TRBV5-1,TRBJ1-2,NA,once,TGCGCCAGCAGCTCGGAAACAGGGAGTGGCTACACCTTC,CASSSETGSGYTF
TRBV2,TRBJ2-7,TRBD2,NA,TGTGCCAGCGGACTAGCGCCAAACTCCGAACAGTACTTC,CASGLAPNSEQYF
TRBV18,TRBJ2-1,TRBD2,NA,TGTGCCAGCTCACCGCGACTAGCAAAATCCTACAATGAGCAGTTCTTC,CASSPRLAKSYNEQFF
TRBV10-3,TRBJ2-3,NA,NA,TGTGCCATCAGTGAGTCGAAGGGGTTAGGCACAGATACGCAGTATTTT,CAISESKGLGTDTQYF
TRBV3-1/TRBV3-2,TRBJ2-4,NA,NA,TGTGCCAGCAGCCAAGATTGGGACATTAACATTCAGTACTTC,CASSQDWDINIQYF
TRBV7-9,TRBJ2-3,NA,NA,TGTGCCAGCAGCCCATTCGACGGGGCGCAGTATTTT,CASSPFDGAQYF
TRBV6-5,TRBJ2-5,TRBD2,NA,TGTGCCAGCAGTCGGACGGGCTGGGAGGGGGAGACCCAGTACTTC,CASSRTGWEGETQYF
TRBV5-1,TRBJ2-1,NA,few,TGCGCCAGCAGCTTGTTGGTTTTCGGGAGAGGCGATGAGCAGTTCTTC,CASSLLVFGRGDEQFF
TRBV24-1,TRBJ2-5,TRBD1,NA,TGTGCCACCAGTGACTCGGACAGGGTCGTAGAGACCCAGTACTTC,CATSDSDRVVETQYF
TRBV3-1/TRBV3-2,TRBJ2-1,TRBD2,NA,TGTGCCAGCAGCCAGTGGCGGGAGGATGATGAGCAGTTCTTC,CASSQWREDDEQFF
TRBV9,TRBJ2-7,TRBD2,few,TGTGCCAGCAGCGTGAGCGGGAACTCCTACGAGCAGTACTTC,CASSVSGNSYEQYF
TRBV5-5,TRBJ2-7,NA,NA,TGTGCCAGCAGCTTAGAACGTAGATCTTACTACGAGCAGTACTTC,CASSLERRSYYEQYF
TRBV4-1,TRBJ1-6,TRBD1,NA,TGCGCCAGCAGCCAAACTACAGGGGCTTCACCCCTCCACTTT,CASSQTTGASPLHF
TRBV5-5,TRBJ1-1,NA,once,TGTGCCAGCAGCTCGTGGGGAGGGCTCTTGAACACTGAAGCTTTCTTT,CASSSWGGLLNTEAFF
TRBV7-9,TRBJ1-1,TRBD1,few,TGTGCCAGCAGCTACTCGACAGGGGGCACTGAAGCTTTCTTT,CASSYSTGGTEAFF
TRBV7-7,TRBJ2-5,TRBD2,NA,TGTGCCAGCAGCTTAAGGGCTAGCGGGGAAGAGACCCAGTACTTC,CASSLRASGEETQYF
TRBV5-1,TRBJ1-2,TRBD1,NA,TGCGCCAGCAGCCCTCAAGGGGGCGGTGGCTACACCTTC,CASSPQGGGGYTF
TRBV4-2,TRBJ1-5,TRBD1,NA,TGTGCCAGCAGCCAAGACCCGGGACAGAGCAGCAATCAGCCCCAGCATTTT,CASSQDPGQSSNQPQHF
TRBV3-1/TRBV3-2,TRBJ1-2,NA,once,TGTGCCAGCAGCCAACCGGGGACTTCCTATGGCTACACCTTC,CASSQPGTSYGYTF
TRBV15,TRBJ1-6,NA,NA,TGTGCCACCAGCAGTCCTAGTACCAGTTCACCCCTCCACTTT,CATSSPSTSSPLHF
TRBV11-2,TRBJ2-5,NA,NA,TGTGCCAGCACGGCGTCCAACCTCCCGGGGTCCTCCAAGTACTTC,CASTASNLPGSSKYF
TRBV28,TRBJ2-7,TRBD1,once,TGTGCCAGCAGTCGACAGGGGGCCTGGTACGAGCAGTACTTC,CASSRQGAWYEQYF